The rows below give T cell receptor beta chains drawn from one sample of a study of identical twins. TCRdb re-called the 5' RACE reads through MiXCR, storing one row per CDR3 protein. Among hundreds of thousands of distinct CDR3 sequences listed, roughly an eighth were seen once. This sample also appeared in a second study, on yellow fever vaccine responses in identical twins.

Material: CD8+ T cells sorted from blood. Every receptor here comes from a woman between 18 and 30 years old in good health. Both conserved end residues are part of each CDR3. D genes are given only for firm matches. A row's size may be missing; if present it is once, few, many or a size class.

CSARSGTAYNEQFF TGCAGTGCCCGGAGCGGGACAGCTTACAATGAGCAGTTCTTC - TRBJ2-1 - TRBV20-1
CASTVRHLRGGETQYF TGTGCCAGCACCGTAAGGCATTTGCGGGGCGGAGAGACCCAGTACTTC - TRBJ2-5 - TRBV6-4
CSARDRGGEGPDTQYF TGCAGTGCTAGAGATCGAGGAGGGGAGGGCCCAGATACGCAGTATTTT - TRBJ2-3 TRBD2 TRBV20-1
CASSLLLSNTEAFF TGCGCCAGCAGCTTACTTCTATCTAACACTGAAGCTTTCTTT - TRBJ1-1 - TRBV5-1
CASSPRGEKLFF TGTGCCAGCAGTCCCCGGGGTGAAAAACTGTTTTTT many TRBJ1-4 - TRBV12-3/TRBV12-4
CASSLAVRVTFNEQFF TGTGCCAGCAGCTTGGCCGTACGGGTCACCTTCAATGAGCAGTTCTTC - TRBJ2-1 - TRBV5-5
CASSFEGMSQYF TGTGCCAGCAGCTTTGAGGGGATGAGCCAGTACTTC - TRBJ2-5 - TRBV13
CSASLAGADTQYF TGCAGTGCTAGCCTAGCGGGTGCAGATACGCAGTATTTT few TRBJ2-3 TRBD2 TRBV20-1
CSVGPTGRQRDIQYF TGCAGCGTTGGACCCACAGGGCGGCAAAGAGACATTCAGTACTTC many TRBJ2-4 - TRBV29-1
CASSEPGLAGVNEQFF TGTGCCAGCAGCGAACCGGGACTAGCGGGAGTCAATGAGCAGTTCTTC many TRBJ2-1 TRBD2 TRBV9
CSATFLSSYNEQFF TGCAGTGCTACCTTCCTGAGCTCCTACAATGAGCAGTTCTTC - TRBJ2-1 - TRBV20-1
CATSVSPLHF TGTGCCACCAGTGTTTCACCCCTCCACTTT - TRBJ1-6 - TRBV24-1
CASSLGRPGGNTEAFF TGTGCCAGCAGCTTAGGACGGCCAGGGGGGAACACTGAAGCTTTCTTT - TRBJ1-1 TRBD1 TRBV7-6
CASSYTGIDSPLHF TGTGCCAGCAGTTATACGGGGATTGATTCACCCCTCCACTTT few TRBJ1-6 - TRBV6-5
CAAGLGTDTQYF TGTGCCGCGGGCTTAGGCACAGATACGCAGTATTTT - TRBJ2-3 - TRBV2
CASSNLGLSTDTQYF TGTGCCAGCAGCAACCTGGGGCTATCCACAGATACGCAGTATTTT - TRBJ2-3 - TRBV6-1
CSARDTLAGGLYNEQFF TGCAGTGCTAGAGATACCCTAGCGGGAGGTCTCTACAATGAGCAGTTCTTC - TRBJ2-1 TRBD2 TRBV20-1
CASRPVNQDPQYF TGTGCCAGCAGGCCCGTAAATCAGGATCCCCAGTACTTC - TRBJ2-5 - TRBV28
CASSGTRSNQPQHF TGCGCCAGCAGTGGGACAAGGAGCAATCAGCCCCAGCATTTT - TRBJ1-5 - TRBV10-2
CASGLATLRDEQFF TGTGCTAGTGGTTTGGCTACCCTACGGGATGAGCAGTTCTTC many TRBJ2-1 - TRBV12-5